Here is one T cell receptor beta chain with its context. What it binds is unknown. 13 Jbeta primers and 60 Vbeta primers were used for the PCR. Assay used: immunoSEQ multiplex PCR; TCRdb lists only in-frame clones, some missing. The sample shows about 260,000 clones, 84% of them seen only once. The data were obtained in a study of cytomegalovirus exposure and HLA in healthy donors. Study findings and constraints: Across HLA loci, a later analysis found differing TCR association rates, with DRB1 most and HLA-C fewest. Some V segments, including TRBV6-2 and TRBV6-3, were excluded as indistinguishable.

The CDR3 has 15 residues. V shed 5 bases, J shed 3 bases, and the junction held 9 bases outside the gene matches. Germline V gene data show CDR1 as MDHEN and CDR2 as SYDVKM. The clonotype comes from a woman aged 35 to 49 in good health and CMV-seropositive. The rearrangement uses TRBV28 and TRBJ2-7; 8 bases align to TRBD1. The sequenced sample was PBMCs. DNA of the CDR3: TGTGCCAGCAGTCCCAGGGGGCTGCTTGGCTACGAGCAGTACTTC. Translation: CASSPRGLLGYEQYF.